These T cell receptor beta chains were read from a single sample in a study of T cell responses to AZD1222 COVID-19 vaccine. Repertoires were generated with immunoSEQ multiplex PCR, while TCRdb's copy carries only in-frame clones and drops some. Among tens of thousands of clones, about nine tenths were seen once, and the ten largest hold 24%. The sequenced sample was peripheral blood, obtained on day 0 of AZD1222 vaccination. Source of these receptors: an adult in good health. CDR3s include the opening cysteine and the closing phenylalanine or tryptophan. The order of the fields is J gene, D gene, clone size, V gene, CDR3 protein, CDR3 DNA. D genes are given only for firm matches. Clone size, where shown, is once, few, many, or a class for clones that have expanded.

TRBJ2-7 TRBD1 once TRBV19 CASSPRTGNLNEQYF TGTGCCAGTAGTCCCCGGACAGGGAATCTCAACGAGCAGTACTTC
TRBJ1-1 TRBD1 once TRBV30 CAWSDQGEEAFF TGTGCCTGGAGTGATCAGGGGGAGGAAGCTTTCTTT
TRBJ2-7 NA NA TRBV7-6 CAERVGSLEQYF TGTGCCGAAAGGGTCGGATCGCTGGAGCAGTACTTC
TRBJ2-5 NA NA TRBV7-8 CASNKRTDQETQYF TGTGCCAGCAACAAGAGGACGGACCAAGAGACCCAGTACTTC
TRBJ1-4 TRBD1 NA TRBV7-9 CASSTGTGSEKLFF TGTGCCAGCAGCACCGGGACAGGCAGTGAAAAACTGTTTTTT
TRBJ2-1 TRBD2 NA TRBV7-2 CASSARGGVYNEQFF TGTGCCAGCAGCGCCCGGGGGGGTGTCTACAATGAGCAGTTCTTC
TRBJ1-1 TRBD1 NA TRBV28 CASSLDRGLYEAFF TGTGCCAGCAGTTTAGACAGGGGGCTCTATGAAGCTTTCTTT
TRBJ1-5 NA NA TRBV2 CASSDMGYQPQHF TGTGCCAGCAGTGATATGGGGTACCAGCCCCAGCATTTT
TRBJ1-3 NA NA TRBV28 CASSWGENLNGNTIYF TGTGCCAGCAGTTGGGGGGAAAACCTAAACGGAAACACCATATATTTT
TRBJ1-1 NA few TRBV27 CASSPAAGHNTEAFF TGTGCCAGCAGTCCTGCTGCGGGACACAACACTGAAGCTTTCTTT
TRBJ1-2 NA NA TRBV30 CAWSVLHRFYGYTF TGTGCCTGGAGTGTACTGCATCGGTTCTATGGCTACACCTTC
TRBJ2-4 TRBD2 NA TRBV4-2 CASSQGNGGGEAKNIQYF TGTGCCAGCAGCCAGGGGAACGGCGGGGGGGAAGCCAAAAACATTCAGTACTTC
TRBJ2-5 TRBD1 NA TRBV24-1 CATSDWTGWGQETQYF TGTGCCACCAGTGATTGGACAGGGTGGGGGCAAGAGACCCAGTACTTC
TRBJ2-1 TRBD2 once TRBV2 CASTPSGVYNEQFF TGTGCCAGCACCCCTAGCGGGGTTTACAATGAGCAGTTCTTC
TRBJ1-1 NA once TRBV2 CASQYTEAFF TGTGCCAGCCAATACACTGAAGCTTTCTTT
TRBJ1-3 NA NA TRBV18 CASSRGGFLSSGNTIYF TGTGCCAGCTCCCGAGGAGGCTTTTTAAGCTCTGGAAACACCATATATTTT
TRBJ1-6 TRBD1 NA TRBV2 CASRGTGGGSPLHF TGTGCCAGCAGAGGGACAGGGGGCGGATCACCCCTCCACTTT
TRBJ1-4 NA NA TRBV6-5 CASTGVEKLFF TGTGCCAGCACAGGGGTCGAAAAACTGTTTTTT
TRBJ2-3 NA NA TRBV3-1/TRBV3-2 CASSQDRTTDTQYF TGTGCCAGCAGCCAAGATCGGACCACAGATACGCAGTATTTT
TRBJ2-1 TRBD1 NA TRBV6-4 CASSAGTGVEQFF TGTGCCAGCAGTGCTGGGACAGGGGTTGAGCAGTTCTTC
TRBJ1-2 TRBD1 few TRBV3-1/TRBV3-2 CASSRGQGNYGYTF TGTGCCAGCAGCCGGGGACAGGGGAACTATGGCTACACCTTC
TRBJ2-3 TRBD2 NA TRBV6-5 CASSRLAGGTDTQYF TGTGCCAGCAGTCGACTAGCGGGGGGCACAGATACGCAGTATTTT
TRBJ1-1 NA NA TRBV9 CASSYGSTGEAFF TGTGCCAGCAGCTACGGATCAACCGGGGAAGCTTTCTTT
TRBJ2-1 TRBD1 NA TRBV18 CASSPQDRVRNEQFF TGTGCCAGCTCACCCCAGGACAGGGTCAGGAATGAGCAGTTCTTC
TRBJ1-5 NA NA TRBV4-1 CASSQPWEGLAGKDQPQHF TGCGCCAGCAGCCAACCCTGGGAAGGGCTCGCCGGTAAAGATCAGCCCCAGCATTTT
TRBJ1-5 NA NA TRBV6-1 CASSEAWLEAQHF TGTGCCAGCAGTGAAGCGTGGTTGGAAGCCCAGCATTTT
TRBJ1-5 NA NA TRBV12-3/TRBV12-4 CASSPSRQSPQHF TGTGCCAGCAGTCCGAGCAGACAATCGCCCCAGCATTTT
TRBJ1-1 NA NA TRBV5-1 CASSPGFGGGTEAFF TGCGCCAGCAGCCCGGGTTTTGGTGGAGGAACTGAAGCTTTCTTT
TRBJ2-3 NA NA TRBV6-5 CASSKRGTDTQYF TGTGCCAGCAGTAAACGGGGCACAGATACGCAGTATTTT
TRBJ1-1 NA NA TRBV6-5 CASRAGFYTEAFF TGTGCCAGCAGAGCAGGGTTTTACACTGAAGCTTTCTTT
TRBJ1-5 TRBD1 NA TRBV7-9 CASSSGQGGNSNQPQHF TGTGCCAGCAGCTCGGGACAGGGGGGGAATAGCAATCAGCCCCAGCATTTT
TRBJ1-4 NA NA TRBV7-9 CASSLVAGATNEKLFF TGTGCCAGCAGCTTAGTGGCGGGGGCAACTAATGAAAAACTGTTTTTT
TRBJ1-2 NA NA TRBV7-8 CASSLVGRNYGYTF TGTGCCAGCAGCTTAGTGGGCAGGAACTATGGCTACACCTTC
TRBJ1-4 TRBD1 NA TRBV5-5 CASSLVTGANEKLFF TGTGCCAGCAGCCTAGTTACAGGGGCTAATGAAAAACTGTTTTTT
TRBJ1-1 NA NA TRBV6-6 CASSFRDQGTEAFF TGTGCCAGCAGTTTCCGGGACCAGGGCACTGAAGCTTTCTTT
TRBJ1-6 NA NA TRBV14 CASSPECLMGPPSDSPLHF TGTGCCAGCAGCCCCGAGTGTTTGATGGGCCCCCCGTCGGATTCACCCCTCCACTTT
TRBJ1-2 TRBD1 few TRBV6-5 CASSYSKGARGYTF TGTGCCAGCAGTTACTCGAAGGGGGCGCGGGGCTACACCTTC
TRBJ1-2 NA NA TRBV12-3/TRBV12-4 CASSFGGVGGYTF TGTGCCAGCAGTTTTGGAGGGGTTGGCGGCTACACCTTC
TRBJ2-2 TRBD1 NA TRBV11-2 CASTGTGTGELFF TGTGCCAGCACAGGGACAGGGACCGGGGAGCTGTTTTTT
TRBJ2-7 NA NA TRBV3-1/TRBV3-2 CASSLRQVSYEQYF TGTGCCAGCAGCCTCCGACAAGTCAGCTACGAGCAGTACTTC
TRBJ2-3 NA NA TRBV6-5 CASSQGGVTDTQYF TGTGCCAGCAGTCAGGGTGGGGTGACAGATACGCAGTATTTT
TRBJ1-1 TRBD1 few TRBV29-1 CSVPGGAGTEAFF TGCAGCGTTCCAGGGGGGGCGGGCACTGAAGCTTTCTTT
TRBJ1-2 NA NA TRBV7-2 CASSLDGRYGYTF TGTGCCAGCAGCTTAGACGGGCGCTATGGCTACACCTTC
TRBJ1-1 NA NA TRBV6-1 CASSDVTEAFF TGTGCCAGCAGTGACGTCACTGAAGCTTTCTTT
TRBJ1-5 NA NA TRBV6-2/TRBV6-3 CASSLAGRQPQHF TGTGCCAGCAGTTTGGCAGGGCGTCAGCCCCAGCATTTT
TRBJ1-3 NA once TRBV2 CASTRTQGSVGNTIYF TGTGCCAGCACCAGAACACAGGGTTCAGTCGGAAACACCATATATTTT
TRBJ2-3 NA once TRBV30 CAWSVGDTQYF TGTGCCTGGAGTGTAGGGGATACGCAGTATTTT
TRBJ1-5 NA few TRBV19 CATQTGNNQPQHF TGTGCCACCCAGACAGGCAACAATCAGCCCCAGCATTTT
TRBJ1-4 NA NA TRBV9 CASSEGDGVNEKLFF TGTGCCAGCAGCGAGGGGGACGGAGTTAATGAAAAACTGTTTTTT
TRBJ2-7 NA NA TRBV29-1 CSVEGNRYEQYF TGCAGCGTTGAGGGGAACCGTTACGAGCAGTACTTC
TRBJ2-7 NA NA TRBV6-2/TRBV6-3 CASSFLPDYEQYF TGTGCCAGCAGTTTCCTTCCCGACTACGAGCAGTACTTC
TRBJ1-2 NA few TRBV28 CASQFRGALYTF TGTGCCAGTCAGTTTAGAGGGGCTCTCTACACCTTC
TRBJ1-4 TRBD1 NA TRBV7-8 CASSTPGTGNEKLFF TGTGCCAGCAGCACACCCGGGACAGGGAATGAAAAACTGTTTTTT
TRBJ2-3 NA once TRBV20-1 CSAETGLQYF TGCAGTGCCGAAACGGGACTCCAGTATTTT
TRBJ2-1 TRBD2 NA TRBV30 CAWTPTRGAQFF TGTGCCTGGACCCCAACGCGGGGGGCCCAGTTCTTC